Sequencing of this TCR beta chain was carried out in a study of cytomegalovirus exposure and HLA in healthy donors. Donors were ostensibly healthy at sampling, although undocumented immune exposures were probable. This clone was observed a handful of times. PCR used 60 Vbeta primers and 13 Jbeta primers. Profiling relied on immunoSEQ multiplex PCR, and the TCRdb table lists in-frame clones only, not all of them. Here the sample spans approximately 110,000 clones, more than 65% being singletons. This receptor was taken from a woman between 55 and 75 years old in good health and CMV-seropositive. The source material was PBMCs.

CDR3 protein: CASSGQVYGYTF. CDR3 nucleotide sequence: TGTGCCAGCAGTGGGCAAGTCTATGGCTACACCTTC. The chain employs TRBV25-1 and TRBJ1-2, with D hard to call. In germline, CDR1 is MGHDK, CDR2 SYGVNS. The CDR3 loop spans 12 amino acids. Trimming removed 4 bases at V and 4 bases at J, with 7 bases between.